This T cell receptor beta chain stems from a study of beta chain features in type 1 diabetes. Regarding the study as a whole: Researchers could not determine here whether HLA type influences TCRB rearrangement.

As every portion of the isolated RNA was reverse transcribed, the sequencing read expressed TCRB transcripts. Only in-frame clones appear in the TCRdb table, and some are missing; sequencing was by immunoSEQ multiplex PCR. The sample holds 350,000 or so clones, 15% to 20% seen once. A word on this clone: Antigen: not known.

This clonotype was obtained from a woman aged 18-29 years in good health. The sample taken for sequencing was naive CD4+ T cells from blood.

The chain's CDR3 is CSGLNRGHGYTF. CDR3 bases: TGCAGCGGCTTAAACAGGGGGCATGGCTACACCTTC. The chain couples TRBV29-1 to TRBJ1-2; 9 nucleotides match TRBD1. The CDR3 sequence is 12 residues long. Trimming at V came to 7 bases and at J to 6 bases, leaving 6 bases not matched to a gene. Germline CDR1 SQVTM, CDR2 ANQGSEA. Drawing the rest from reference TRBV29-1 and TRBJ1-2, the complete variable domain is SAVISQKPSRDICQRGTSLTIQCQVDSQVTMMFWYRQQPGQSLTLIATANQGSEATYESGFVIDKFPISRPNLTFSTLTVSNMSPEDSSIYLCSGLNRGHGYTFGSGTRLTVV.